The clone carrying this T cell receptor (beta chain) was observed a few times. Its target is unknown. This entry belongs to a study of T cells in Graves' hyperthyroidism and ophthalmopathy. Study results and caveats: In the analysis, a 13 V-J model separated ophthalmopathy from stable hyperthyroidism.

Trimming shortened V by 1 base and J by 4 bases, and 9 bases separated the two germline ends. Looked up from germline, CDR1 is SGHTA and CDR2 is FQGNSA. The CDR3 contains 14 residues. TCR beta CDR3 regions were amplified from RNA transcripts. Initially, a first-round RT-PCR of the TCR CDR3 employed the HTBI primer set. One entry per CDR3 protein, called by TCRdb with MiXCR from the multiplex PCR reads. The data hold hundreds of thousands of distinct CDR3 sequences, with about 20% observed a single time. The chain joins TRBV7-2 to TRBJ2-3; D is uncertain. Sequenced sample: blood. This TCR was sampled from a man aged 40-49 years with Graves' ophthalmopathy. The CDR3 loop reads CASSLERRPDTQYF. The CDR3 bases are TGTGCCAGCAGCTTAGAACGCCGACCAGATACGCAGTATTTT.